The 26 T cell receptor beta chains below were found in one sample sequenced in a study of blood T cell repertoires in COVID-19. The method was immunoSEQ multiplex PCR; TCRdb's version includes in-frame clones alone and lacks a portion of them. Among over 60,000 clones listed, 76% were seen once. Material: peripheral blood. The receptor set was obtained from a man aged 60-69 years with COVID-19, enrolled during active disease.

This chain connects TRBV7-3 to TRBJ2-7; TRBD2 aligns across 10 bases. V lost 5 bases to trimming and J lost 4 bases; unmatched junction nucleotides: 8. Germline assignment: CDR1 SGHTA and CDR2 FQGTGA. The CDR3 totals 15 residues. CDR3: CASSPTLAGEYEQYF. CDR3 nucleotides: TGTGCCAGCAGCCCCACCCTAGCGGGAGAGTACGAGCAGTACTTC.

The gene calls are TRBV5-1 and TRBJ2-5, with 8 bases aligning to TRBD2. The junction had 6 bases not matched to a gene; V was cut back by 0 bases and J by 5 bases. CDR1 and CDR2 from the germline V gene are SGHRS and YFSETQ. This CDR3 spans 15 amino acids. In DNA form, the CDR3 reads TGCGCCAGCAGCTTGGCCAGCGGGAGAGTGGAGACCCAGTACTTC. Translation gives CASSLASGRVETQYF.

The chain uses TRBV5-4 and TRBJ2-1, with 7 bases identical to TRBD2. Germline V gene data show CDR1 as SGHNT and CDR2 as YYREEE (reference sequence). The ends lost 0 bases at V and 10 bases at J; junction bases unmatched: 1. This CDR3 is 12 amino acids long. The CDR3 nucleotides are TGTGCCAGCAGCTTGGGAGCGGGGGAGCAGTTCTTC. As protein: CASSLGAGEQFF.

This sequence joins TRBV5-4 and TRBJ2-2; 8 bases are shared with TRBD2. After removal of 0 bases from V and 4 bases from J, the junction contained 5 bases not matched to a gene. The CDR3 covers 16 residues. The germline gives CDR1 SGHNT, CDR2 YYREEE (reference sequence). The CDR3 reads CASSLGSGGLTGELFF. CDR3 coding DNA: TGTGCCAGCAGCTTGGGAAGCGGGGGACTCACCGGGGAGCTGTTTTTT.

In this sample, this clone turned up many times. This rearrangement joins TRBV3-1 (or the pseudogene TRBV3-2) to TRBJ1-2, with D possibly matching TRBD1 (5 bases). CDR3 length: 13 amino acids. Trimming removed 3 bases from V and 3 bases from J, with 8 bases in between. Germline lookup yields CDR1 LGHDT and CDR2 YNNKEL (reference sequence). The CDR3 loop reads CASSQGLHYGYTF. The DNA of the CDR3 is TGTGCCAGCAGCCAGGGACTTCACTATGGCTACACCTTC.

The chain joins TRBV3-1 (or the pseudogene TRBV3-2) to TRBJ1-2; TRBD1 is a possible D gene (5 bases). The germline V gene encodes CDR1 LGHDT and CDR2 YNNKEL (reference sequence). CDR3 length: 15 residues. The V gene lost 4 bases and the J gene lost 7 bases, with 19 bases spanning the gap. As DNA, the CDR3 is TGTGCCAGCAGCCCTGGGACGCCGGGGGTAGGTGGCTACACCTTC. Encoded protein: CASSPGTPGVGGYTF.

The chain uses TRBV20-1 and TRBJ2-7; TRBD2 might be the D (5 bases). CDR3 size: 11 residues. From germline, CDR1 is DFQATT and CDR2 SNEGSKA (reference sequence). Trimming pared 5 bases from V and 3 bases from J, leaving 8 bases between. CDR3 coding DNA: TGCAGTGCTGCGGACTTCTACGAGCAGTACTTC. It codes for CSAADFYEQYF.

The chain has TRBV19 and TRBJ1-5; D is possibly TRBD1 (5 bases). The CDR3 extends over 13 amino acids. The germline V gene encodes CDR1 LNHDA and CDR2 SQIVND (reference sequence). The ends were cut back, 6 bases at V and 3 bases at J, with 9 bases in the middle. The CDR3 DNA sequence: TGTGCCAGTAGCCCAGGGATCAATCAGCCCCAGCATTTT. Amino acids: CASSPGINQPQHF.

In regard to this clone: A junction boundary mismatches the germline segment, possibly from a read error. The sample carries other DNA sequences with the same CDR3. J is TRBJ1-2 and V is TRBV6-6, with TRBD1 identical over 9 bases. The CDR3 extends over 15 amino acids. From germline, CDR1 is MNHNY and CDR2 SVGAGI (reference sequence). The CDR3 sequence: CASSYTGTGNYGYTF. The CDR3 nucleotides are TGCGCCAGCAGTTACACCGGGACAGGGAACTATGGCTACACCTTC.

This rearrangement joins TRBV6-5 to TRBJ1-4; D gene ambiguous. From germline, CDR1 is MNHEY and CDR2 SVGAGI. This CDR3 contains 13 residues. Trimming shortened V by 6 bases and J by 7 bases, and 12 bases separated the two germline ends. The DNA of the CDR3 is TGTGCCAGCAGGGAGGTTGGGAGTGAAAAACTGTTTTTT. It codes for CASREVGSEKLFF.

The rearrangement uses TRBV7-2 and TRBJ2-3, with 9 positions matching TRBD2. There are 15 residues in the CDR3. Germline V gives CDR1 SGHTA, CDR2 FQGNSA. Trimming removed 5 bases from V and 2 bases from J; junction bases left unmatched: 5. CDR3 in amino acids: CASSKGLAYTDTQYF. The CDR3 DNA follows: TGTGCCAGCAGCAAGGGACTAGCCTACACAGATACGCAGTATTTT.

About this clone itself: The DNA is left out, because the CDR3 cannot be placed on it with certainty; the CDR3 is given as TCRdb lists it. V usage is TRBV24-1 and J usage is TRBJ2-1; the DNA was not used to check the table's D call, TRBD2. The germline CDR1 and CDR2 sequences are KGHDR and SFDVKD. The CDR3 has 16 residues if both end residues are counted. This CDR3 reads CATSVPGTRGHNEQFF.

The rearrangement joins TRBV11-3 to TRBJ2-5, with 7 bases identical to TRBD2. Germline assignment: CDR1 SGHNT and CDR2 YENEEA. This CDR3 contains 13 residues. J was trimmed by 5 bases and V by 5 bases; bases with no gene match: 5. The CDR3 DNA reads TGTGCCAGCAGCCTAGGGGAGGGCGAGACCCAGTACTTC. Amino acids: CASSLGEGETQYF.

The gene calls are TRBV3-1 (or the pseudogene TRBV3-2) and TRBJ2-5; no clear D gene. The CDR3 totals 14 residues. The germline V and J ends were trimmed by 3 bases and 2 bases, with 10 bases remaining between them. Germline assignment: CDR1 LGHDT and CDR2 YNNKEL (reference sequence). CDR3 coding DNA: TGTGCCAGCAGCCATATGCGGATACAAGAGACCCAGTACTTC. Protein: CASSHMRIQETQYF.

The chain combines TRBV19 with TRBJ2-3; 7 bases map to TRBD2. The junction had 8 bases not matched to a gene; V was cut back by 3 bases and J by 5 bases. The CDR3 covers 15 residues. Germline CDR1 LNHDA, CDR2 SQIVND (reference sequence). The CDR3 spells CASSIQAGQGDTQYF. The CDR3, as DNA: TGTGCCAGTAGTATCCAAGCGGGGCAGGGAGATACGCAGTATTTT.

This CDR3 reads CGGGGGDTQYF. The CDR3 DNA reads TGTGGTGGGGGGGGAGGAGATACGCAGTATTTT. This rearrangement joins TRBV30 to TRBJ2-3; 7 nucleotides line up with TRBD2. This CDR3 spans 11 amino acids. CDR1 and CDR2 (germline): GTSNPN, SVGIG (reference sequence). The full variable domain, with the rest looked up from reference TRBV30 and TRBJ2-3, is SQTIHQWPATLVQPVGSPLSLECTVEGTSNPNLYWYRQAAGRGLQLLFYSVGIGQISSEVPQNLSASRPQDRQFILSSKKLLLSDSGFYLCGGGGGDTQYFGPGTRLTVL.

A single count supports this clone. This chain joins TRBV29-1 and TRBJ2-7, with 8 bases matching TRBD1. Germline V gives CDR1 SQVTM, CDR2 ANQGSEA. The CDR3 sequence is 13 residues long. V shed 4 bases and J 7 bases; nucleotides not matched to a gene: 9. The CDR3 sequence: CSVVPTGAREQYF. DNA of the CDR3: TGCAGCGTTGTCCCGACAGGGGCCAGGGAGCAGTACTTC.

This clone is a singleton in its sample. This chain joins TRBV28 and TRBJ2-5; 13 nucleotides agree with TRBD2. Trimming cost V 8 bases and J 4 bases; bases outside gene matches: 7. Per germline, CDR1 MDHEN and CDR2 SYDVKM. This CDR3 contains 15 residues. The CDR3 region has the DNA TGTGCCAGCTCCAGGACTAGCGGGAGCGGAGAGACCCAGTACTTC. Amino acid sequence: CASSRTSGSGETQYF. The whole variable domain, remainder taken from reference TRBV28 and TRBJ2-5, is DVKVTQSSRYLVKRTGEKVFLECVQDMDHENMFWYRQDPGLGLRLIYFSYDVKMKEKGDIPEGYSVSREKKERFSLILESASTNQTSMYLCASSRTSGSGETQYFGPGTRLLVL.

V is TRBV19 and J is TRBJ1-3; D is unresolved. The CDR3 is 17 amino acids. Germline V lookup: CDR1 LNHDA, CDR2 SQIVND (reference sequence). V shed 5 bases and J shed 0 bases, with 17 bases lying between them. The DNA of the CDR3 is TGTGCCAGTAGTCTTGACGGGGTCCGATACTCTGGAAACACCATATATTTT. Protein product: CASSLDGVRYSGNTIYF.

The V and J genes are TRBV9 and TRBJ2-1; 7 bases are a match to TRBD2. CDR3 size: 16 residues. V was clipped by 0 bases and J by 8 bases; unmatched bases: 11. In germline, CDR1 is SGDLS, CDR2 YYNGEE. CDR3 loop: CASSVGLADPPHEQFF. The CDR3 DNA follows: TGTGCCAGCAGCGTAGGTCTAGCGGACCCCCCCCATGAGCAGTTCTTC.

This chain uses TRBV27 with TRBJ1-1; no clear D. This CDR3 is 15 amino acids long. V lost 0 bases, J lost 2 bases, and 10 bases lay in between. Looked up from germline, CDR1 is MNHEY and CDR2 is SMNVEV (reference sequence). The CDR3 nucleotides read TGTGCCAGCAGTTTATCGGGAGGGCGTAACACTGAAGCTTTCTTT. Amino acids: CASSLSGGRNTEAFF.

The chain combines TRBV29-1 with TRBJ1-2; D is possibly TRBD1 (6 bases). Trimming cost V 5 bases and J 4 bases, with 23 bases left between them. This CDR3 has 16 amino acids. The germline CDR1 and CDR2 sequences are SQVTM and ANQGSEA. The CDR3 DNA is TGCAGCGTTCCGATAGGGGGAAGTCCAAGGATCTATGGCTACACCTTC. It translates to CSVPIGGSPRIYGYTF. The variable domain in full, with the rest retrieved from reference TRBV29-1 and TRBJ1-2, is SAVISQKPSRDICQRGTSLTIQCQVDSQVTMMFWYRQQPGQSLTLIATANQGSEATYESGFVIDKFPISRPNLTFSTLTVSNMSPEDSSIYLCSVPIGGSPRIYGYTFGSGTRLTVV.

V is TRBV11-3 and J is TRBJ2-1; D is possibly TRBD2 (6 bases). There are 16 residues in the CDR3. V was clipped by 5 bases and J by 0 bases, with 14 bases between them. CDR1 and CDR2 (germline): SGHNT, YENEEA. CDR3 loop: CASSPRLEGSYNEQFF. The CDR3 bases are TGTGCCAGCAGCCCAAGACTAGAGGGCTCCTACAATGAGCAGTTCTTC.

This clone was detected only a few times. The V gene is TRBV5-5, the J gene TRBJ2-6; possibly TRBD1 for D (6 bases). V was pared by 3 bases and J by 2 bases, with 9 bases between. This CDR3 is built from 15 residues. CDR1 SGHKS and CDR2 YYEKEE come from the germline V gene (reference sequence). CDR3 nucleotide sequence: TGTGCCAGCAGCTCAACAGGGACTGGGGCCAACGTCCTGACTTTC. The encoded protein is CASSSTGTGANVLTF.

V gene TRBV24-1 combines with J gene TRBJ2-1; 12 bases map to TRBD2. V lost 4 bases to trimming and J lost 5 bases; unmatched junction nucleotides: 5. This CDR3 has 16 residues. Germline loops: CDR1 KGHDR, CDR2 SFDVKD. CDR3 coding DNA: TGTGCCACCAGTGACCGCGGACTAGCGGGGCACAATGAGCAGTTCTTC. Translated: CATSDRGLAGHNEQFF.

Only one count was recorded for this clone. The chain links TRBV3-1 (or the pseudogene TRBV3-2) to TRBJ2-5; unclear D gene. V lost 3 bases and J 5 bases, leaving 10 bases between the germline ends. The CDR3 has 13 residues. Germline CDR1 reads LGHDT; CDR2 reads YNNKEL (reference sequence). CDR3 bases: TGTGCCAGCAGCCAGGTTCCGGAGGAGACCCAGTACTTC. It translates to CASSQVPEETQYF.